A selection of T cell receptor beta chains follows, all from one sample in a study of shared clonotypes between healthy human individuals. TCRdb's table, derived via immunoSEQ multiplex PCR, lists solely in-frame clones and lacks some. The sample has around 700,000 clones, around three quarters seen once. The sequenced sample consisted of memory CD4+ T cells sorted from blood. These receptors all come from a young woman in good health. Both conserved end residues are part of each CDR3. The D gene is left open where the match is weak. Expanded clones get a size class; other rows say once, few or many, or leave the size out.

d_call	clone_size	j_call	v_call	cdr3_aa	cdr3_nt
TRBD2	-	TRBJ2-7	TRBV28	CASSSSGIHEQYF	TGTGCCAGCAGTTCTAGCGGGATCCACGAGCAGTACTTC
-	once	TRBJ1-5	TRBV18	CASSLSGATNQPQHF	TGTGCCAGCTCACTGTCCGGGGCGACCAATCAGCCCCAGCATTTT
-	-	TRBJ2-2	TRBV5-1	CASSIQQGYTGELFF	TGCGCCAGCAGCATCCAACAGGGCTACACCGGGGAGCTGTTTTTT
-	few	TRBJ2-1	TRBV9	CASSVGVGSYNEQFF	TGTGCCAGCAGCGTAGGGGTAGGCTCCTACAATGAGCAGTTCTTC
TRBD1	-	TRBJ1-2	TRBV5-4	CASSQAGTGGLGYTF	TGTGCCAGCAGCCAGGCCGGGACAGGGGGCCTTGGCTACACCTTC
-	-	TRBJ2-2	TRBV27	CASSLYRGLDTGELFF	TGTGCCAGCAGTTTATATCGGGGGCTGGACACCGGGGAGCTGTTTTTT
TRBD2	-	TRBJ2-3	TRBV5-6	CASSLLAGYGTDTQYF	TGTGCCAGCAGCTTACTAGCGGGATATGGCACAGATACGCAGTATTTT
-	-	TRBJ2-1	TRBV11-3	CASSLDQWGGTGEENEQFF	TGTGCCAGCAGCTTAGATCAATGGGGTGGAACGGGAGAGGAGAATGAGCAGTTCTTC
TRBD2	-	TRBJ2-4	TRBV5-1	CASSFLPTSGSNNIQYF	TGCGCCAGCAGCTTCCTACCTACTAGCGGGTCTAATAACATTCAGTACTTC
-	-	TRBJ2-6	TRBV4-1	CASTQGISGANVLTF	TGCGCCAGCACTCAGGGCATCTCTGGGGCCAACGTCCTGACTTTC
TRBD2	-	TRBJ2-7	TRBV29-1	CSGTSAYEQYF	TGCAGCGGGACTAGTGCCTACGAGCAGTACTTC
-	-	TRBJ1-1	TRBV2	CASKGQQNTEAFF	TGTGCCAGCAAGGGGCAGCAGAACACTGAAGCTTTCTTT
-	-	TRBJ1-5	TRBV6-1	CASSTGTVAVQPQHF	TGTGCCAGCAGTACCGGGACGGTAGCAGTGCAGCCCCAGCATTTT
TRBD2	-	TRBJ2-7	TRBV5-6	CASTSGGSSYEQYF	TGTGCCAGCACCTCGGGAGGGAGTTCCTACGAGCAGTACTTC
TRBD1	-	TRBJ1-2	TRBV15	CATSRKTGGPNYGYTF	TGTGCCACCAGCAGAAAGACAGGGGGCCCGAACTATGGCTACACCTTC
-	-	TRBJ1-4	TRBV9	CASSARQAPGKLFF	TGTGCCAGCAGCGCCCGACAGGCCCCAGGGAAACTGTTTTTT
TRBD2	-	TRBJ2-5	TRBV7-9	CASSLGAGDGETQYF	TGTGCCAGCAGCTTAGGGGCGGGAGACGGAGAGACCCAGTACTTC
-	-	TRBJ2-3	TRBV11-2	CASSPFGGVDTQYF	TGTGCCAGCAGCCCCTTCGGAGGGGTGGATACGCAGTATTTT
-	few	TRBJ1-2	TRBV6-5	CASSPTGRGGYTF	TGTGCCAGCAGCCCAACAGGGCGGGGTGGCTACACCTTC
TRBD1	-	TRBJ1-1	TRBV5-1	CASSLSGTGGTEAFF	TGCGCCAGCAGCTTGTCAGGGACAGGGGGCACTGAAGCTTTCTTT
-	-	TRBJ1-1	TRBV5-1	CASSLSLLRANTEAFF	TGCGCCAGCAGCTTGTCTCTGTTGAGGGCAAACACTGAAGCTTTCTTT
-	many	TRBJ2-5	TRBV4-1	CASSQGRQRIQETQYF	TGCGCCAGCAGCCAAGGACGACAGAGGATCCAAGAGACCCAGTACTTC
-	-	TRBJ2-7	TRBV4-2	CASSLSSEQYF	TGTGCCAGCAGCTTGTCGTCAGAGCAGTACTTC
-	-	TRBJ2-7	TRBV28	CASSQPTAFVEQYF	TGTGCCAGCAGTCAACCGACGGCTTTTGTCGAGCAGTACTTC
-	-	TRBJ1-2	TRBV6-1	CASSAVPADGYTF	TGTGCCAGCAGTGCGGTGCCAGCGGATGGCTACACCTTC
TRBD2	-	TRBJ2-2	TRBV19	CASSIGTSLGSGELFF	TGTGCCAGTAGTATTGGGACTAGCTTGGGGTCCGGGGAGCTGTTTTTT
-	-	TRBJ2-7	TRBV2	CASKMAATSYEQYF	TGTGCCAGCAAGATGGCAGCCACATCCTACGAGCAGTACTTC
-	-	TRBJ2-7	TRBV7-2	CASSPQNWYEQYF	TGTGCCAGCAGCCCACAGAATTGGTACGAGCAGTACTTC
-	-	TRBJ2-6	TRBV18	CASSPAALASGANVLTF	TGTGCCAGCTCACCTGCCGCCCTGGCCTCTGGGGCCAACGTCCTGACTTTC
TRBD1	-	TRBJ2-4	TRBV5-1	CASSLNGQGGNIQYF	TGCGCCAGCAGCTTGAATGGACAGGGGGGAAACATTCAGTACTTC
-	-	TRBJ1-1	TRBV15	CATSRPPGARSEAFF	TGTGCCACCAGCAGACCCCCAGGGGCCAGGTCTGAAGCTTTCTTT
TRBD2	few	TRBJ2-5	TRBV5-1	CASRRLAGPEGEQYF	TGCGCCAGCAGGCGGCTAGCGGGGCCGGAAGGGGAGCAGTACTTC
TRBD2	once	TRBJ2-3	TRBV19	CASSGRANSLTDTQYF	TGTGCCAGTAGCGGGAGGGCCAATTCCCTCACAGATACGCAGTATTTT
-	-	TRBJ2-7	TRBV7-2	CASSSYLAPEQYF	TGTGCCAGCAGCTCCTACCTAGCACCCGAGCAGTACTTC
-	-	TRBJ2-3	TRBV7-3	CASSQQGTPGTDTQYF	TGTGCCAGCAGCCAGCAGGGAACCCCGGGCACAGATACGCAGTATTTT
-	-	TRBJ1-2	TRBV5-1	CASSYGPYGYTF	TGCGCCAGCAGCTACGGGCCCTATGGCTACACCTTC
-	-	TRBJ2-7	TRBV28	CASSSFRGIGEQYF	TGTGCCAGCAGTTCCTTTCGGGGAATCGGCGAGCAGTACTTC
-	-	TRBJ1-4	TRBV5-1	CASSPGSTAVNEKLFF	TGCGCCAGCAGCCCCGGTTCGACAGCAGTTAATGAAAAACTGTTTTTT
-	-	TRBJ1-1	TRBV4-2	CASSLTTSTMANTEAFF	TGTGCCAGCAGCCTTACTACGTCGACCATGGCGAACACTGAAGCTTTCTTT
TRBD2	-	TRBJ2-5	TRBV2	CASSDPGTSGLETQYF	TGTGCCAGCAGTGATCCCGGGACTAGCGGGCTGGAGACCCAGTACTTC
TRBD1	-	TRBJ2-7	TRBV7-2	CASSSPSRQGSRYEQYF	TGTGCCAGCAGCTCCCCCTCTCGACAGGGTTCTCGATACGAGCAGTACTTC
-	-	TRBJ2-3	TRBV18	CASSPRPTFRRSDTQYF	TGTGCCAGCTCACCACGCCCCACTTTTCGGCGGTCGGATACGCAGTATTTT
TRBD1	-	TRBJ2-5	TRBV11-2	CASSPRTGRSRETQYF	TGTGCCAGCAGCCCCCGGACAGGGCGGAGTAGAGAGACCCAGTACTTC
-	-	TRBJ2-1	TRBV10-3	CAISESIVGVAYNEQFF	TGTGCCATCAGTGAGTCGATCGTAGGGGTAGCGTACAATGAGCAGTTCTTC
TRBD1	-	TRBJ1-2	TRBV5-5	CASSLVGTGFAGYTF	TGTGCCAGCAGCTTGGTAGGGACAGGGTTTGCTGGCTACACCTTC
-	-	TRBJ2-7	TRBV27	CASSFWNSNEQYF	TGTGCCAGCAGTTTCTGGAACTCGAACGAGCAGTACTTC